This passage covers 2 T cell receptor beta chains from one sample sequenced in a study of Ad26.COV2.S vaccination and SARS-CoV-2 variants. Data came from immunoSEQ multiplex PCR; TCRdb stores just in-frame clones and leaves some out. The sample has some 180,000 clones, around 88% seen once. Sequencing used peripheral blood, obtained after recovery from COVID-19. The receptors originated from a human donor who had recovered from COVID-19.

CDR3 DNA sequence: TGTGCCAGCAGCTACCGGAGGGGGCCTGGAAACACCATATATTTT. Residues: CASSYRRGPGNTIYF. V is TRBV6-6 and J is TRBJ1-3; 7 bases are a match to TRBD1. Per the germline V gene, CDR1 is MNHNY and CDR2 is SVGAGI (reference sequence). There are 15 residues in the CDR3. The V and J ends lost 6 bases and 2 bases, in that order; junction bases with no gene match: 7.

The rearrangement uses TRBV11-2 and TRBJ2-7; either TRBD1 or TRBD2 may supply D (6 bases each). Between the trimmed V and J ends, which lost 2 bases and 2 bases, there was a span of 13 bases. Germline CDR1 SGHAT, CDR2 FQNNGV. The CDR3 loop spans 15 amino acids. CDR3 loop: CASSLMGGDPYEQYF. CDR3 coding DNA: TGTGCCAGCAGCTTAATGGGGGGCGATCCCTACGAGCAGTACTTC.